The present T cell receptor beta chain was sequenced within a study of PD-1 blockade in mismatch repair-deficient tumors (TCRdb year 2017). Broadly, across the study: Between September 2013 and 2016, the trial enrolled approximately 87 consecutive patients with some twelve types of mismatch repair-deficient cancer, all of whom had received prior treatment and were progressing. Tumor-associated T cell clones in the peripheral blood of patients responding to PD-1 blockade were tracked using deep sequencing of TCR CDR3 regions. The research as a whole found: Clones residing in the tumor, which were often undetectable in blood before treatment, expanded quickly after pembrolizumab and then contracted, generally before radiologic responses.

Mismatch repair deficiency was established in every enrolled patient by polymerase chain reaction or immunohistochemistry. TCR sequencing was performed for a few patients who responded to pembrolizumab therapy. The phase II trial prospectively evaluated PD-1 blockade with pembrolizumab in advanced mismatch repair-deficient cancers, independent of tissue of origin. Peripheral blood T cell samples were collected serially, before PD-1 blockade began and at several time points afterward. The timing of each blood sample was reported as weeks after the first dose of pembrolizumab. CDR1 SGHNT and CDR2 YENEEA are derived from the germline V gene. Counted from cysteine to phenylalanine, this CDR3 has 15 amino acids. The sequence is cut down to CDR3 DNA, 45 bases in frame from base 1. The junction carries 17 bases between V and J, which are trimmed by 8 bases and 2 bases respectively. Note on this clone: Its antigen has not been determined. No much larger clonotype is one base removed from it; base qualities were not supplied.

The library was obtained by the immunoSEQ multiplex PCR assay. The source is immuneACCESS, and TCRdb retained only in-frame sequences with V and J called. Part of the clones is not carried over; for the studies checked, unresolved V genes explain less than half of this, and the remainder is unexplained. The sample table lists 100,000 to 150,000 clones, about 88% of them with a count of one. The ten top clones hold roughly 10% of the sample. Sequenced material: peripheral blood, taken approximately 72 weeks after starting pembrolizumab. The receptor was isolated from an adult with mismatch repair-deficient cancer. The chain joins TRBV11-3 to TRBJ2-3; the D gene identity is not certain. The CDR3 region: CASEKGVLSTDTQYF. The nucleotide sequence is given as TGTGCCAGCGAAAAGGGCGTATTGTCCACAGATACGCAGTATTTT.